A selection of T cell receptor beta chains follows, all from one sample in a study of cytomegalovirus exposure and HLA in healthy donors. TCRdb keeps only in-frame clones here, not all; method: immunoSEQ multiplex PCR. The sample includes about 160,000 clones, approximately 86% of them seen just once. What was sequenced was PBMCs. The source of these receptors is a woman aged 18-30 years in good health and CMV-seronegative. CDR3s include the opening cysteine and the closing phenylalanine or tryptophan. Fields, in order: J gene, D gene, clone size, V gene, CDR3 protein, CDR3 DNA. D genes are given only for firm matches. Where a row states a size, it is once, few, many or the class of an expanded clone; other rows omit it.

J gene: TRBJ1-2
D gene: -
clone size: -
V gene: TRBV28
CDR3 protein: CASSQLQGYGYTF
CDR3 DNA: TGTGCCAGCAGCCAGTTACAGGGTTATGGCTACACCTTC

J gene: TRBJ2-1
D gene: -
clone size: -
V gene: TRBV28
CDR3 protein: CASSPSWLERYNEQFF
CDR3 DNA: TGTGCCAGCAGTCCGTCGTGGCTAGAGAGATACAATGAGCAGTTCTTC

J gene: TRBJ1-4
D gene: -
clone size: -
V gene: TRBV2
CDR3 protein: CASTTGEKLFF
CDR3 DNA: TGTGCCAGCACTACAGGGGAAAAACTGTTTTTT

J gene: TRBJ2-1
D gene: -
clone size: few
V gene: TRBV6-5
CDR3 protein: CASSRGLINEQFF
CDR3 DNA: TGTGCCAGCAGCCGCGGACTAATCAATGAGCAGTTCTTC

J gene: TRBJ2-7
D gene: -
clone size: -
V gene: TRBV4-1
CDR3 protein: CASSHGRGDYEQYF
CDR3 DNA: TGCGCCAGCAGCCACGGGCGGGGAGACTACGAGCAGTACTTC

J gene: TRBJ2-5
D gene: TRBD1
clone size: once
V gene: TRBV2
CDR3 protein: CASGLTGGDTGDQYF
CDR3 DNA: TGTGCCAGCGGACTGACAGGGGGCGATACAGGGGACCAGTACTTC

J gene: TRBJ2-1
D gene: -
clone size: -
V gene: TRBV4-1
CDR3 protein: CASSQYDHEGHPFF
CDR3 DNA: TGCGCCAGCAGCCAATACGACCACGAGGGACACCCGTTCTTC

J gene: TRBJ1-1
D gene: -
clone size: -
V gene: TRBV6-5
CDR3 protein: CASSETGTGEAFF
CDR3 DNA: TGTGCCAGCAGTGAAACTGGTACAGGGGAAGCTTTCTTT

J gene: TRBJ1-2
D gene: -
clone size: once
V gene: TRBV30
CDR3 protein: CAWSPGNYGYTF
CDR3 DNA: TGTGCCTGGAGTCCAGGGAACTATGGCTACACCTTC

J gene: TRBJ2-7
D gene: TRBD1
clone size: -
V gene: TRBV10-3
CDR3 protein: CATRPGTGKDFPYEQYF
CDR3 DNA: TGTGCCACAAGACCCGGGACAGGGAAAGACTTCCCCTACGAGCAGTACTTC

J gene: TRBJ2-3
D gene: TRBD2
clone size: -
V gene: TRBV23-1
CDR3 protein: CASTRFRGALSGRCTDTQYF
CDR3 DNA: TGCGCCAGCACCCGTTTTCGGGGGGCGCTCAGCGGGAGGTGCACAGATACGCAGTATTTT

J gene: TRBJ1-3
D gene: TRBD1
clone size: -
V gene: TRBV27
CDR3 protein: CASSLKGTAGNTIYF
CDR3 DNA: TGTGCCAGCAGTTTAAAGGGGACAGCTGGAAACACCATATATTTT

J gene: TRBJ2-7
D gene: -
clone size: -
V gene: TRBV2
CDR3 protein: CASSGREREQYF
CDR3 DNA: TGTGCCAGCAGTGGCAGGGAACGCGAGCAGTACTTC

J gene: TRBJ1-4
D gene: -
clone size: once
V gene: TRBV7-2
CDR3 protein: CASSAWDGGSNEKLFF
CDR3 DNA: TGTGCCAGCAGCGCATGGGACGGGGGGTCCAATGAAAAACTGTTTTTT

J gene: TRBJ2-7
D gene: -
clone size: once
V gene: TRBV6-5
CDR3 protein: CASSYTGLPYEQYF
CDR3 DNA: TGTGCCAGCAGTTACACAGGGTTGCCCTACGAGCAGTACTTC

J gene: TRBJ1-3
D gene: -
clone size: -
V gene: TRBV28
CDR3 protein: CASIRRGSGNTIYF
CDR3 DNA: TGTGCCAGCATACGAAGGGGGTCTGGAAACACCATATATTTT

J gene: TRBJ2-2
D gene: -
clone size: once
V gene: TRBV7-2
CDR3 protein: CASSGGLHTGELFF
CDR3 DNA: TGTGCCAGCAGCGGGGGACTGCACACCGGGGAGCTGTTTTTT

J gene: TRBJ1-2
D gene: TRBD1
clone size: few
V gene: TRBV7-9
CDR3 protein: CASSLGVDRAGGYTF
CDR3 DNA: TGTGCCAGCAGCTTAGGGGTAGACAGGGCTGGTGGCTACACCTTC

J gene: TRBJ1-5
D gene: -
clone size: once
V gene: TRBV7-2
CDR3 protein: CASSLRGLNQPQHF
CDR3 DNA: TGTGCCAGCAGCTTAAGAGGGCTCAATCAGCCCCAGCATTTT

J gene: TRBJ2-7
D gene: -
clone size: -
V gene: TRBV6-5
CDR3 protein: CASSQGWDNSYEQYF
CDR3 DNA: TGTGCCAGCAGTCAGGGTTGGGACAACTCCTACGAGCAGTACTTC

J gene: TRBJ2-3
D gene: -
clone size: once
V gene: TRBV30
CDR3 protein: CAWSVLDSSTDTQYF
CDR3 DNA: TGTGCCTGGAGTGTACTGGACAGTAGCACAGATACGCAGTATTTT

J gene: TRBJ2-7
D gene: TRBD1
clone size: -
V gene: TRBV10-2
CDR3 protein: CASTLRDRVHEQYF
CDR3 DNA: TGCGCCAGCACCCTCCGGGACAGGGTCCACGAGCAGTACTTC

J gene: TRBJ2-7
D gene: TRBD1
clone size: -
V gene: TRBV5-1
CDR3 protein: CASTPPTGDEQYF
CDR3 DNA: TGCGCCAGCACACCTCCTACAGGGGACGAGCAGTACTTC

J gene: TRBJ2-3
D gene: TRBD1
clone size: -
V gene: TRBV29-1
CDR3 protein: CSANGGTGTDTQYF
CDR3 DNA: TGCAGCGCAAATGGTGGGACAGGGACAGATACGCAGTATTTT

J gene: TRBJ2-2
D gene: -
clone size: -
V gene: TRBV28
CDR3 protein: CASSVSGTGELFF
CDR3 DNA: TGTGCCAGCAGTGTGAGCGGTACCGGGGAGCTGTTTTTT

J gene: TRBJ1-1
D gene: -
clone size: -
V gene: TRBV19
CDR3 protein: CASSVRFTRRTNTEAFF
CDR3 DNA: TGTGCCAGTAGTGTTAGATTCACGCGGCGTACGAACACTGAAGCTTTCTTT

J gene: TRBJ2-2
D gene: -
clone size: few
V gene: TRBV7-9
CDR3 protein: CASSPEGTGELFF
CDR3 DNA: TGTGCCAGCAGCCCTGAGGGCACCGGGGAGCTGTTTTTT

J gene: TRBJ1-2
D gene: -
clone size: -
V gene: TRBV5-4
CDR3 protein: CASSSYGRGYTF
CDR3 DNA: TGTGCCAGCAGCTCGTATGGGAGGGGCTACACCTTC

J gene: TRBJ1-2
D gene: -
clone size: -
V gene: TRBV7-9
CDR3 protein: CASSLVEYGYTF
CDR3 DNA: TGTGCCAGCAGCTTAGTAGAATATGGCTACACCTTC

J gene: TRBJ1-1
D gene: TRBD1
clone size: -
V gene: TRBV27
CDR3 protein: CASSPDREGTEAFF
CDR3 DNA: TGTGCCAGCAGCCCGGACAGGGAGGGGACTGAAGCTTTCTTT

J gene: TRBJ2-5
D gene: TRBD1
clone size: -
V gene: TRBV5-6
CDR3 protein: CASSWDRGETQYF
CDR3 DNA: TGTGCCAGCAGCTGGGACAGGGGTGAGACCCAGTACTTC

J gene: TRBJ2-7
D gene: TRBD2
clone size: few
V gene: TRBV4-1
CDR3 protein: CASSSTSGSYEQYF
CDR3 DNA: TGCGCCAGCAGTTCAACTAGCGGGAGTTACGAGCAGTACTTC

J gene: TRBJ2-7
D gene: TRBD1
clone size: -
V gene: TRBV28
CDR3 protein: CASSFPKDRSSYEQYF
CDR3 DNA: TGTGCCAGCAGTTTCCCGAAGGACAGGTCCTCCTACGAGCAGTACTTC

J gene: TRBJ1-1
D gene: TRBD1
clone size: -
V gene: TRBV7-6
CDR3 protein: CASSSATGDEAFF
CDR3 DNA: TGTGCCAGCAGCTCCGCGACAGGGGATGAAGCTTTCTTT

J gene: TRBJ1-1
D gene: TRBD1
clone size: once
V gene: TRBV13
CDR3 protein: CASSMRGLHTEAFF
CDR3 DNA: TGTGCCAGCAGTATGAGGGGGCTTCACACTGAAGCTTTCTTT

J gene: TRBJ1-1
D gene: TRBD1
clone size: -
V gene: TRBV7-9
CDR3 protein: CASRPPGTGNNYMNTEAFF
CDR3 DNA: TGTGCCAGCAGACCCCCCGGGACAGGGAACAATTATATGAACACTGAAGCTTTCTTT

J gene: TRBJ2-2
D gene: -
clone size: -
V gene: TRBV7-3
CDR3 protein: CASSSGGELFF
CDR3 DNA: TGTGCCAGCAGCTCCGGGGGGGAGCTGTTTTTT

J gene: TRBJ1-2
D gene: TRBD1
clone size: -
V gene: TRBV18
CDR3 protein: CASSPDRGGYTF
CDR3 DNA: TGTGCCAGCTCACCTGACAGGGGAGGCTACACCTTC

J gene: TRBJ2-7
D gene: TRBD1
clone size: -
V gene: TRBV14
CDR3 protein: CASSRGQGAYEQYF
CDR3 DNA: TGTGCCAGCAGCCGAGGACAGGGGGCCTACGAGCAGTACTTC

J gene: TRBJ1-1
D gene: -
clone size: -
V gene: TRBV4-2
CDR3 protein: CASSQAGDLNTEAFF
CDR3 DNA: TGTGCCAGCAGCCAAGCGGGGGATTTGAACACTGAAGCTTTCTTT

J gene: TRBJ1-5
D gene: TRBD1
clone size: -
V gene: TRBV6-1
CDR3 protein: CASGDRGQPQHF
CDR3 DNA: TGTGCCAGCGGGGACAGGGGGCAGCCCCAGCATTTT

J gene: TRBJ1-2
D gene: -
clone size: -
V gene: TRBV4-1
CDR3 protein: CASSQGSAGYGYTF
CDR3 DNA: TGCGCCAGCAGCCAAGGGAGCGCGGGCTATGGCTACACCTTC

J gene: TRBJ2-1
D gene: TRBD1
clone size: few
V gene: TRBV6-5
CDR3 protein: CASSYSIGQGGNEQFF
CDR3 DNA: TGTGCCAGCAGTTACTCGATCGGACAGGGGGGGAATGAGCAGTTCTTC

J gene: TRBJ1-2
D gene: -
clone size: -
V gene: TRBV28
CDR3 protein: CASSPSHYGYTF
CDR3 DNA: TGTGCCAGCAGTCCCTCCCACTATGGCTACACCTTC

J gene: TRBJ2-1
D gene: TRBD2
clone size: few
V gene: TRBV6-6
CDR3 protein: CASSYAPSGYNEQFF
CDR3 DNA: TGTGCCAGCAGTTACGCCCCTAGCGGCTACAATGAGCAGTTCTTC

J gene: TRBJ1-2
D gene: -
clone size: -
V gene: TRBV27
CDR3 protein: CASSTGKRYGYTF
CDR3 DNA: TGTGCCAGCAGTACGGGGAAGCGCTATGGCTACACCTTC

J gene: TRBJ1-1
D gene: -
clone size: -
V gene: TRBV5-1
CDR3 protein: CASSLEGVGTEAFF
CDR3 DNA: TGCGCCAGCAGCTTGGAAGGAGTTGGGACTGAAGCTTTCTTT

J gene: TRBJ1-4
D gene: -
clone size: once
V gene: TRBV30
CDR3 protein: CAWTLGGGLFF
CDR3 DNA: TGTGCCTGGACCCTCGGGGGTGGGCTGTTTTTT

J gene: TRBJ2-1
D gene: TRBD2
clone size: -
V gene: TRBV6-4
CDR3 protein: CASSDSGKREKPKQFF
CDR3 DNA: TGTGCCAGCAGTGACTCAGGCAAGCGGGAAAAACCAAAGCAGTTCTTC

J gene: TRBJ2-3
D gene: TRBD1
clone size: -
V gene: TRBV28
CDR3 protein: CASPPSLTGGGTDTQYF
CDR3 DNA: TGTGCCAGCCCGCCCAGCCTGACAGGGGGTGGCACAGATACGCAGTATTTT

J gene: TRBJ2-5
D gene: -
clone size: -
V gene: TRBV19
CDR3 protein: CASSPRVTGQETQYF
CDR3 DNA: TGTGCCAGTAGTCCCCGCGTGACAGGCCAAGAGACCCAGTACTTC

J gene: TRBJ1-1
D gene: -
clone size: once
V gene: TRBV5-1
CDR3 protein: CASSPTILNTEAFF
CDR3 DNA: TGCGCCAGCAGCCCGACTATCCTGAACACTGAAGCTTTCTTT

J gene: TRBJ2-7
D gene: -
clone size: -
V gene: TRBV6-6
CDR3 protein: CASSRTLYEQYF
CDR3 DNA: TGTGCCAGCAGTAGGACATTGTACGAGCAGTACTTC

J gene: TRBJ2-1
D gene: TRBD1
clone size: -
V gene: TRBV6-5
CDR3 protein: CASSYFIQGVYNEQFF
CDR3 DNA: TGTGCCAGCAGTTACTTTATCCAGGGGGTCTACAATGAGCAGTTCTTC

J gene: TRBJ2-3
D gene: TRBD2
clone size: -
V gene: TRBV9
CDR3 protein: CASSAAGTSADTQYF
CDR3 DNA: TGTGCCAGCAGCGCAGCCGGGACTAGCGCAGATACGCAGTATTTT

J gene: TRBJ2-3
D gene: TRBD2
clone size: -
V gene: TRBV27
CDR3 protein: CASSLLTSGVSTDTQYF
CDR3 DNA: TGTGCCAGCAGTTTACTCACTAGCGGGGTTAGCACAGATACGCAGTATTTT

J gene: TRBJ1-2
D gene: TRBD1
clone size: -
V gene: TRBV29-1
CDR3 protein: CSVFTPSPGTGSVGYTF
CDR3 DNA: TGCAGCGTTTTTACCCCCTCCCCCGGGACAGGGTCCGTTGGCTACACCTTC

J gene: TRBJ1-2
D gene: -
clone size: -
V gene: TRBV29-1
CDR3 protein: CSAGGTPGVANYGYTF
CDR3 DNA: TGCAGCGCCGGGGGGACTCCGGGGGTTGCTAACTATGGCTACACCTTC

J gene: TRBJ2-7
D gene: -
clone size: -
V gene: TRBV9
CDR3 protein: CASSVDAGALGEQYF
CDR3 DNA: TGTGCCAGCAGCGTAGACGCGGGGGCTCTGGGCGAGCAGTACTTC

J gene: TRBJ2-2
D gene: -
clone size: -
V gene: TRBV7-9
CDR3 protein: CASSLRGSVKTGELFF
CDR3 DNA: TGTGCCAGCAGCTTAAGGGGAAGTGTAAAGACCGGGGAGCTGTTTTTT